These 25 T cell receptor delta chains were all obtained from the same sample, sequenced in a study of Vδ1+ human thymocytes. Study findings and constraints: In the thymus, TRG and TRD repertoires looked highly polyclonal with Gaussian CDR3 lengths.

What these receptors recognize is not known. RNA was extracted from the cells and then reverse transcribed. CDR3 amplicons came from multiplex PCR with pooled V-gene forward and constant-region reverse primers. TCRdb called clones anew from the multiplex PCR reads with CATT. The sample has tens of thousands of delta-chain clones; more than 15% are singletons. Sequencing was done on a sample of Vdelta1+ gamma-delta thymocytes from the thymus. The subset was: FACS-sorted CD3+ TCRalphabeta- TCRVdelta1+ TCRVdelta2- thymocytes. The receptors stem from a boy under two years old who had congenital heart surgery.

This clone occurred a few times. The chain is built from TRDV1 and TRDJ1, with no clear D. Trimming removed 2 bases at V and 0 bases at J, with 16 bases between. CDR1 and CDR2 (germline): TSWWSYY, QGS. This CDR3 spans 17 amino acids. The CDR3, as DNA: TGTGCTCTTGGGGAAGGAAGTCCGGAACCGTACACCGATAAACTCATCTTT. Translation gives CALGEGSPEPYTDKLIF.

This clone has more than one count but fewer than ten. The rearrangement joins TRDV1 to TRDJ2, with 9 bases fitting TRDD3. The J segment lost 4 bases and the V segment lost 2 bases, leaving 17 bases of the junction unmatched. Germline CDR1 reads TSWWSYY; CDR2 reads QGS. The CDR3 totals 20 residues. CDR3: CALGEVPTITGGPRTAQLFF. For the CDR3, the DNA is TGTGCTCTTGGGGAAGTTCCTACAATTACTGGGGGACCGAGGACAGCACAACTCTTCTTT.

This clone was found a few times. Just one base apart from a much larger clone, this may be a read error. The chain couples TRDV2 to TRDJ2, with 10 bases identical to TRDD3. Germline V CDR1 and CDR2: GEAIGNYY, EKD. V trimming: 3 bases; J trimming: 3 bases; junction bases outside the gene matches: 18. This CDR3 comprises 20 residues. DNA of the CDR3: TGTGCCTGTGACGCGTCGAACACGATCGGGGGGATACGCGTGACAGCACAACTCTTCTTT. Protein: CACDASNTIGGIRVTAQLFF.

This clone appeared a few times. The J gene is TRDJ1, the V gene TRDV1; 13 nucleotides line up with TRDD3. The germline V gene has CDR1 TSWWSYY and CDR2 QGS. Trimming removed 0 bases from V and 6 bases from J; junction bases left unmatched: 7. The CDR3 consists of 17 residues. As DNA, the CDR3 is TGTGCTCTTGGGGAACTGGGAGACTGGGGGATACGAAATAAACTCATCTTT. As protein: CALGELGDWGIRNKLIF.

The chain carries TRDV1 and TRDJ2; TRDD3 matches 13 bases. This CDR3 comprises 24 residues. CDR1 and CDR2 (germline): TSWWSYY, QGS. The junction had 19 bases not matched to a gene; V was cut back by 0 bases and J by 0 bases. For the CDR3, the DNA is TGTGCTCTTGGGGAACTTTCCCTCCTACACTGGGGGATACGGGCGGGAGCTTTGACAGCACAACTCTTCTTT. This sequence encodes CALGELSLLHWGIRAGALTAQLFF.

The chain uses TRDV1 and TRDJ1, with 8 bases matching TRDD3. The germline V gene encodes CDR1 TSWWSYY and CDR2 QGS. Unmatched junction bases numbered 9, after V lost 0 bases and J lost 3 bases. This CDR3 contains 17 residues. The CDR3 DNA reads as TGTGCTCTTGGGGAACTTCGAGGGGGATATTGGGCCGATAAACTCATCTTT. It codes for CALGELRGGYWADKLIF.

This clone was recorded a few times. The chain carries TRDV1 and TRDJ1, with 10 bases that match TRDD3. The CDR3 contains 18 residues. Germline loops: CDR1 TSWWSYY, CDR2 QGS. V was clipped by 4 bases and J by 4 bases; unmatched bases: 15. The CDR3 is CALGGLPYWGIGGDKLIF. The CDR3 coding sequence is TGTGCTCTTGGGGGTCTTCCTTACTGGGGGATCGGAGGCGATAAACTCATCTTT.

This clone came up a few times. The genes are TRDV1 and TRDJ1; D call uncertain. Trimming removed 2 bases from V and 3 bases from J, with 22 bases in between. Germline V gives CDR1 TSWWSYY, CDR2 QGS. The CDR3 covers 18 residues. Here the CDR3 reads CALGENGVLPPYADKLIF. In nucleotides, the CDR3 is TGTGCTCTTGGGGAAAACGGAGTCCTCCCACCGTACGCCGATAAACTCATCTTT.

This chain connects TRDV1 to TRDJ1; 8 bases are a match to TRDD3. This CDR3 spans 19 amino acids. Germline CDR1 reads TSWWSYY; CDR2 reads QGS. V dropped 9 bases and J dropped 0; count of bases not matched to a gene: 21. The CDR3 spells CALDHPPSPGGPYTDKLIF. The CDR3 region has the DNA TGTGCTCTCGACCACCCTCCCTCTCCTGGGGGACCGTACACCGATAAACTCATCTTT.

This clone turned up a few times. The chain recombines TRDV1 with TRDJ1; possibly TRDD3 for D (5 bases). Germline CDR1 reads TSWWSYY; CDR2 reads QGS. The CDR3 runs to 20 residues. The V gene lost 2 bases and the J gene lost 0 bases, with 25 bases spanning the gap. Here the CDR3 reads CALGEVVGLPGVPYTDKLIF. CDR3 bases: TGTGCTCTTGGGGAAGTAGTGGGTCTACCGGGGGTTCCGTACACCGATAAACTCATCTTT.

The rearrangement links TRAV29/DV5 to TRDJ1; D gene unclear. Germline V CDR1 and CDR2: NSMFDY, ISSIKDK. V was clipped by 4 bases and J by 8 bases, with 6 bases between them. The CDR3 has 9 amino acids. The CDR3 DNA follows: TGTGCAGCAGGTGGAAAACTCATCTTT. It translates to CAAGGKLIF.

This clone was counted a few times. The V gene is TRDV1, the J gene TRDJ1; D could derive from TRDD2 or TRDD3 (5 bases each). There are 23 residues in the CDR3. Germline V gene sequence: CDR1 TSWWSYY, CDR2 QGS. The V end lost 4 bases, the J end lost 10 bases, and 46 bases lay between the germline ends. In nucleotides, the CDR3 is TGTGCTCTTGGGGGCCAGGGGACTAACCTTTTATTAGCTGTGGGTGGATCTCCTAGAGGACTCATCTTT. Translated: CALGGQGTNLLLAVGGSPRGLIF.

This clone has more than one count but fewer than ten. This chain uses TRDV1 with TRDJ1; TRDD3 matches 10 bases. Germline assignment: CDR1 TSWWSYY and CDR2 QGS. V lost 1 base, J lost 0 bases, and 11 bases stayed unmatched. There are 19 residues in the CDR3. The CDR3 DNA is TGTGCTCTTGGGGAACGGTCTGTGGGGGATACTAAGTACACCGATAAACTCATCTTT. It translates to CALGERSVGDTKYTDKLIF.

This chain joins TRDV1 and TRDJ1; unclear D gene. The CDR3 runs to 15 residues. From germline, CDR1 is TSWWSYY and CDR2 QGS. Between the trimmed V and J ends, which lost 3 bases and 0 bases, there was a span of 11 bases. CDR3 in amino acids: CALGELGTYTDKLIF. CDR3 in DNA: TGTGCTCTTGGGGAGTTGGGAACTTACACCGATAAACTCATCTTT.

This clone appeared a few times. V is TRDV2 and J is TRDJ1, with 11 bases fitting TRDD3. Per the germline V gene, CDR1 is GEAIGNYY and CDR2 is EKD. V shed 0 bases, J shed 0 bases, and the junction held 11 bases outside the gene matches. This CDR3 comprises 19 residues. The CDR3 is CACDTRGLLLGDNTDKLIF. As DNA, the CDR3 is TGTGCCTGTGACACCAGGGGACTCCTACTGGGGGATAACACCGATAAACTCATCTTT.

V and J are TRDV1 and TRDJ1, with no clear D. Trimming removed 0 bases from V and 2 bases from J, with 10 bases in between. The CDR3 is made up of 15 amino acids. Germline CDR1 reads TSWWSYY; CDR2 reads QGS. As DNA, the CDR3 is TGTGCTCTTGGGGAACTGCCCCTAAGAACCGATAAACTCATCTTT. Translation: CALGELPLRTDKLIF.

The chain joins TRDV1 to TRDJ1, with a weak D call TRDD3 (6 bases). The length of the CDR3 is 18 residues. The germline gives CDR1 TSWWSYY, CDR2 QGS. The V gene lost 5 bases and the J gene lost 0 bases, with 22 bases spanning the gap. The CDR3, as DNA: TGTGCTCTTGGGAACGGGGGGGGACCCGAAGCGTACACCGATAAACTCATCTTT. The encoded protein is CALGNGGGPEAYTDKLIF.

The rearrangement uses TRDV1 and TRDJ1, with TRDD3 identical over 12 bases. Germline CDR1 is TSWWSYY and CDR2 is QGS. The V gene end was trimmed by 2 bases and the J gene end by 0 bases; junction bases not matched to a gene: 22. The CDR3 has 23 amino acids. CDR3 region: CALGESPLLRLGDTLVYTDKLIF. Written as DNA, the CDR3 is TGTGCTCTTGGGGAATCTCCTCTCCTACGGCTGGGGGATACGTTGGTGTACACCGATAAACTCATCTTT.

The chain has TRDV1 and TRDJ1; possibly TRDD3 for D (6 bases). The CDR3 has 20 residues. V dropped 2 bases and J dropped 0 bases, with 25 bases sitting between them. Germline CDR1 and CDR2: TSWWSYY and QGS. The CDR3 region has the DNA TGTGCTCTTGGGGAATTTGGCCCTACCGTAGTGGGGGGTTACACCGATAAACTCATCTTT. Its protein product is CALGEFGPTVVGGYTDKLIF.

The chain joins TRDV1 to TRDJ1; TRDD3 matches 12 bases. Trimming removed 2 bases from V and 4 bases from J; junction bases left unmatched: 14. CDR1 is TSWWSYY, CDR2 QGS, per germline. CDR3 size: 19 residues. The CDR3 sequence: CALGEGPYSGGYEGDKLIF. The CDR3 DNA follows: TGTGCTCTTGGGGAAGGGCCCTACTCTGGGGGATACGAGGGCGATAAACTCATCTTT.

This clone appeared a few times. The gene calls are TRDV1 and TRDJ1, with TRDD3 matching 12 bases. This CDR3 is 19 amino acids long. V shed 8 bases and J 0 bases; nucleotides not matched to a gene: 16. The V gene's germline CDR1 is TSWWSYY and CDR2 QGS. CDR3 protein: CALSTFWGIRRGDTDKLIF. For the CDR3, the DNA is TGTGCTCTTTCTACTTTCTGGGGGATACGCCGTGGGGACACCGATAAACTCATCTTT.

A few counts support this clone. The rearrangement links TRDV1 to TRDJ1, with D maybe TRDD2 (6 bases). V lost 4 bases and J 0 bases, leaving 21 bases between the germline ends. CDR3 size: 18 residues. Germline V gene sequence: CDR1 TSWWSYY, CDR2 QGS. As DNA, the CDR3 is TGTGCTCTTGGGGGATCTTCCTTATCTACGCAGTACACCGATAAACTCATCTTT. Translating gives CALGGSSLSTQYTDKLIF.

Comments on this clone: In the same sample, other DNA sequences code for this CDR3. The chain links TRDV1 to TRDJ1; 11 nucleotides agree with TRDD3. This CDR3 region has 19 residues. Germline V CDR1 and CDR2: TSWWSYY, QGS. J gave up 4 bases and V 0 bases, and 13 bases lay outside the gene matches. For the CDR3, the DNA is TGTGCTCTTGGGGAACTTTGTCCCTACACTGGGGGATATATCGATAAACTCATCTTT. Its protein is CALGELCPYTGGYIDKLIF.

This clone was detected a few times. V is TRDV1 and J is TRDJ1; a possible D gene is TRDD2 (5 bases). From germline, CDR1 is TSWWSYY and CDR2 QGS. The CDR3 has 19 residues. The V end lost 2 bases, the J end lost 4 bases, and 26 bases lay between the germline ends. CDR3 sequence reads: CALGEDGFPRLFLGDKLIF. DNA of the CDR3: TGTGCTCTTGGGGAAGATGGCTTCCCCCGCCTATTCCTTGGCGATAAACTCATCTTT.

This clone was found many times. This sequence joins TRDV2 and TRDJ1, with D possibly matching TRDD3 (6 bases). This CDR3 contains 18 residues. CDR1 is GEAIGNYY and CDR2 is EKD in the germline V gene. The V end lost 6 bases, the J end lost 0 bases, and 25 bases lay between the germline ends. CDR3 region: CACLQGIEEMRYTDKLIF. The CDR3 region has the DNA TGTGCCTGTCTACAGGGGATTGAAGAGATGCGGTACACCGATAAACTCATCTTT.